The 29 T cell receptor beta chains in this list originate from one sample, sequenced in a study of T cells in Graves' hyperthyroidism and ophthalmopathy. It was RNA transcripts that yielded the amplified TCR beta CDR3 regions. Primed by the HTBI set, a first-round RT-PCR was run on the TCR CDR3. Using its own MiXCR run on the multiplex PCR reads, TCRdb lists one record per CDR3 protein. Counted here are approximately 600,000 distinct CDR3 sequences, 20% to 25% occurring once; the ten biggest clones make up under 35%. The sample consisted of blood. These receptors originate from a man aged 30-40 years with Graves' ophthalmopathy.

The rearrangement links TRBV2 to TRBJ1-5; D unresolved. Trimming removed 4 bases from V and 2 bases from J, with 15 bases in between. Germline assignment: CDR1 SNHLY and CDR2 FYNNEI. The CDR3 extends over 16 amino acids. The CDR3 spells CASSGEYVIGNQPQHF. The CDR3 DNA sequence: TGTGCCAGCAGTGGGGAGTACGTCATCGGCAATCAGCCCCAGCATTTT.

This clonotype was recorded many times. The chain recombines TRBV11-1 with TRBJ2-2; D is tentatively TRBD1 or TRBD2 (5 bases each). With 5 bases removed from V and 3 bases from J, the gap between germline ends came to 10 bases. The CDR3 covers 14 residues. Germline CDR1 reads SGHAT; CDR2 reads FQDESV (reference sequence). The CDR3 sequence: CASSPGTYTGELFF. As DNA, the CDR3 is TGTGCCAGCAGCCCCGGGACCTACACCGGGGAGCTGTTTTTT.

This clonotype has a handful of counts. The chain joins TRBV18 to TRBJ1-3; D is unclear. The CDR3 is made up of 13 amino acids. Deletions cut 0 bases from V and 5 bases from J, with 5 bases between. Germline CDR1 KGHSH, CDR2 LQKENI. DNA of the CDR3: TGTGCCAGCTCACCACCCCCAAGAAACACCATATATTTT. Translation gives CASSPPPRNTIYF.

The gene calls are TRBV20-1 and TRBJ1-5; D is uncertain. The V gene's germline CDR1 is DFQATT and CDR2 SNEGSKA (reference sequence). The CDR3 consists of 14 residues. V dropped 3 bases and J dropped 3 bases, with 12 bases sitting between them. CDR3 loop: CSASLPVANQPQHF. The CDR3 DNA follows: TGCAGTGCTAGCCTGCCAGTTGCCAATCAGCCCCAGCATTTT.

This clonotype came up many times. The chain couples TRBV28 to TRBJ1-1, with a weak D call TRBD1 (5 bases). The V gene lost 7 bases and the J gene lost 1 base, with 13 bases spanning the gap. The CDR3 runs 14 residues. CDR1 and CDR2 from the germline V gene are MDHEN and SYDVKM. This CDR3 is CASTQTDRNTEAFF. The CDR3 coding sequence is TGTGCCAGCACCCAAACCGACAGGAACACTGAAGCTTTCTTT.

This clonotype was seen repeatedly, ten times or more. The J gene is TRBJ2-3, the V gene TRBV7-2, with D perhaps matching TRBD2 (6 bases). The CDR3 runs to 18 residues. CDR1 and CDR2 (germline): SGHTA, FQGNSA. The V end lost 5 bases, the J end lost 0 bases, and 21 bases lay between the germline ends. The CDR3 spells CASSPFPVSGYSTDTQYF. Written as DNA, the CDR3 is TGTGCCAGCAGCCCCTTCCCCGTTAGCGGATATAGCACAGATACGCAGTATTTT. Together with reference TRBV7-2 and TRBJ2-3, the CDR3 gives the full variable domain: GAGVSQSPSNKVTEKGKDVELRCDPISGHTALYWYRQSLGQGLEFLIYFQGNSAPDKSGLPSDRFSAERTGGSVSTLTIQRTQQEDSAVYLCASSPFPVSGYSTDTQYFGPGTRLTVL.

This clonotype has a count of ten or more. V usage is TRBV3-1 and J usage is TRBJ1-4; 8 nucleotides line up with TRBD1. The V gene's germline CDR1 is LGHDT and CDR2 YNNKEL (reference sequence). The CDR3 extends over 16 amino acids. J was trimmed by 7 bases and V by 3 bases; bases with no gene match: 10. The CDR3 spells CASSQRTGYGGEKLFF. As DNA, the CDR3 is TGTGCCAGCAGCCAGCGGACAGGGTACGGTGGTGAAAAACTGTTTTTT.

This clonotype was found many times. The DNA is omitted, as the CDR3 cannot be located on it reliably, and the CDR3 follows TCRdb's listing. J is TRBJ2-1 and V is TRBV11-2; the table's TRBD1 call for D was not verified on the DNA. Germline V gene lookup returns CDR1 SGHAT and CDR2 FQNNGV. The CDR3 length is 12 residues, termini included. The CDR3 region is CASSFGTGSEFF.

In its sample, this clonotype was seen a few times. The chain recombines TRBV20-1 with TRBJ2-7; 7 nucleotides match TRBD1. CDR1 is DFQATT and CDR2 is SNEGSKA in the germline V gene (reference sequence). The CDR3 has 16 amino acids. The V segment lost 3 bases and the J segment 3 bases; nucleotides outside the gene matches: 14. DNA for the CDR3: TGCAGTGCTAGCCCTAAGACAGGGCTACGGGTCTACGAGCAGTACTTC. This encodes CSASPKTGLRVYEQYF.

This clonotype has a count of ten or more. The chain uses TRBV11-3 and TRBJ2-1; TRBD2 matches 10 bases. V was clipped by 4 bases and J by 4 bases; unmatched bases: 7. Germline V gives CDR1 SGHNT, CDR2 YENEEA. This CDR3 has 16 residues. Written as DNA, the CDR3 is TGTGCCAGCAGCTCCTCCGGGACTAGCGCGTACAATGAGCAGTTCTTC. Translation: CASSSSGTSAYNEQFF.

This chain joins TRBV6-2 or TRBV6-3 and TRBJ2-7; 12 nucleotides align to TRBD2. The J segment lost 2 bases and the V segment lost 5 bases, leaving 7 bases of the junction unmatched. Germline values: CDR1 MNHEY, CDR2 SVGEGT. The CDR3 has 16 residues. This CDR3 is CASSHWTSGTTYEQYF. The DNA for the CDR3 is TGTGCCAGCAGTCACTGGACTAGCGGGACAACCTACGAGCAGTACTTC.

This chain joins TRBV6-1 and TRBJ2-4; TRBD2 matches 15 bases. This CDR3 is 20 amino acids long. CDR1 is MNHNS, CDR2 SASEGT, per germline. The V and J ends lost 6 bases and 7 bases, in that order; junction bases with no gene match: 19. The CDR3 nucleotides are TGTGCCAGCAGGCCAGCAGGGGTAGGACTAGCGGGAGGGCCAGACAACATTCAGTACTTC. This codes for CASRPAGVGLAGGPDNIQYF.

The V call is TRBV20-1, the J call TRBJ1-2, with 9 nucleotides matching TRBD1. This CDR3 is built from 14 residues. The V segment lost 6 bases and the J segment 3 bases; nucleotides outside the gene matches: 8. Germline CDR1 and CDR2: DFQATT and SNEGSKA (reference sequence). The CDR3 nucleotides are TGCAGTGCCCTGGTTTGGGACAGGGACTATGGCTACACCTTC. It yields the protein CSALVWDRDYGYTF.

This chain joins TRBV19 and TRBJ2-2, with 12 bases matching TRBD1. CDR1 is LNHDA, CDR2 SQIVND, per germline (reference sequence). The junction had 8 bases not matched to a gene; V was cut back by 8 bases and J by 4 bases. The CDR3 extends over 16 amino acids. The CDR3 protein is CASRTPGQGATGELFF. The CDR3 nucleotides are TGTGCCAGTCGTACTCCGGGACAGGGGGCCACCGGGGAGCTGTTTTTT. Drawing the rest from reference TRBV19 and TRBJ2-2, the complete variable domain is DGGITQSPKYLFRKEGQNVTLSCEQNLNHDAMYWYRQDPGQGLRLIYYSQIVNDFQKGDIAEGYSVSREKKESFPLTVTSAQKNPTAFYLCASRTPGQGATGELFFGEGSRLTVL.

The chain has TRBV20-1 and TRBJ1-2, with a possible D match to TRBD1 (5 bases). Trimming shortened V by 6 bases and J by 7 bases, and 18 bases separated the two germline ends. Germline-derived CDR1 and CDR2 are DFQATT and SNEGSKA (reference sequence). This CDR3 spans 13 amino acids. The CDR3 reads CSARVAIYPGYTF. DNA of the CDR3: TGCAGTGCCAGGGTGGCGATTTACCCTGGCTACACCTTC.

V usage is TRBV10-2 and J usage is TRBJ2-3, with 8 bases matching TRBD2. The CDR3 spans 17 residues. The junction had 10 bases not matched to a gene; V was cut back by 5 bases and J by 0 bases. Germline values: CDR1 WSHSY, CDR2 SAAADI. This CDR3 reads CASSQPPSGPSTDTQYF. CDR3 DNA sequence: TGCGCCAGCAGTCAACCTCCTAGCGGGCCTAGCACAGATACGCAGTATTTT.

This clonotype was observed at least ten times. This chain links TRBV12-3 or TRBV12-4 with TRBJ1-6; 9 positions agree with TRBD1. The CDR3 is 16 residues long. V was clipped by 6 bases and J by 4 bases; unmatched bases: 7. The CDR3 DNA follows: TGTGCCAGCAGCGAGGGGACAGGGCTTTATAATTCACCCCTCCACTTT. It codes for CASSEGTGLYNSPLHF.

This clonotype was counted only a few times. The chain uses TRBV7-3 and TRBJ2-6; no clear D. This CDR3 has 17 amino acids. Germline CDR1 reads SGHTA; CDR2 reads FQGTGA. Trimming took off 1 base at V and 0 bases at J, with 10 bases between the two ends. The DNA for the CDR3 is TGTGCCAGCAGCTTAAATCCCCCAGGCTCTGGGGCCAACGTCCTGACTTTC. It translates to CASSLNPPGSGANVLTF.

The chain joins TRBV11-2 to TRBJ1-1; D unclear. Germline assignment: CDR1 SGHAT and CDR2 FQNNGV. V shed 0 bases and J shed 10 bases, with 15 bases lying between them. CDR3 size: 14 residues. CDR3 sequence: CASSLDRSFGRAFF. In nucleotides, the CDR3 is TGTGCCAGCAGCTTAGATCGGAGTTTCGGTCGAGCTTTCTTT.

The V and J genes are TRBV5-4 and TRBJ2-3, with 8 bases that match TRBD2. Germline loops: CDR1 SGHNT, CDR2 YYREEE (reference sequence). This CDR3 spans 16 amino acids. Trimming cost V 0 bases and J 2 bases; bases outside gene matches: 5. The CDR3 DNA reads TGTGCCAGCAGCTTGGCGATAGCGGGATCCACAGATACGCAGTATTTT. Protein product: CASSLAIAGSTDTQYF.

J is TRBJ2-7 and V is TRBV19; 9 positions match TRBD2. The CDR3 has 15 residues. Per germline, CDR1 LNHDA and CDR2 SQIVND (reference sequence). V gave up 7 bases and J gave up 5 bases; unmatched junction bases: 12. The CDR3 region is CASTRTSAHPDEQYF. CDR3 in DNA: TGTGCCAGTACCAGGACTAGCGCTCATCCCGACGAGCAGTACTTC.

This clonotype showed up many times. The chain carries TRBV18 and TRBJ2-7; D is possibly TRBD2 (7 bases). Trimming left V 3 bases short and J 4 bases short, with 16 bases between. The CDR3 is 15 amino acids. CDR1 and CDR2 from the germline V gene are KGHSH and LQKENI. CDR3 sequence: CASSPPGRGRYEQYF. Written as DNA, the CDR3 is TGTGCCAGCTCACCCCCGGGGCGGGGGCGGTACGAGCAGTACTTC.

This clonotype was detected only a few times. The rearrangement links TRBV20-1 to TRBJ2-7; D gene unclear. This CDR3 is 13 amino acids long. V lost 4 bases to trimming and J lost 0 bases, with 10 bases between them. Germline V gene sequence: CDR1 DFQATT, CDR2 SNEGSKA (reference sequence). CDR3 loop: CSANHPYSYEQYF. The CDR3 DNA reads TGCAGTGCTAACCACCCGTACTCCTACGAGCAGTACTTC.

This clonotype was detected only a few times. This rearrangement joins TRBV5-1 to TRBJ2-5; TRBD2 matches 8 bases. Germline V gene data show CDR1 as SGHRS and CDR2 as YFSETQ. V shed 3 bases, J shed 3 bases, and the junction held 13 bases outside the gene matches. CDR3 size: 17 residues. The CDR3 protein is CASSSYRGSGIEETQYF. The CDR3 nucleotides read TGCGCCAGCAGCTCGTACCGAGGTAGCGGGATAGAAGAGACCCAGTACTTC.

This rearrangement joins TRBV28 to TRBJ2-1; no reliable D call. CDR1 and CDR2 from the germline V gene are MDHEN and SYDVKM. V was trimmed by 1 base and J by 12 bases, leaving 10 bases between them. The CDR3 loop spans 12 amino acids. This CDR3 is CASSLSNSRQFF. In DNA, the CDR3 is TGTGCCAGCAGTTTATCGAACAGTCGGCAGTTCTTC.

The table lists this clonotype with many counts. The chain combines TRBV7-8 with TRBJ2-7, with 8 nucleotides matching TRBD1. The CDR3 has 14 residues. Germline CDR1 reads SGHVS; CDR2 reads FQNEAQ. V was pared by 5 bases and J by 4 bases, with 7 bases of the junction left unmatched. The CDR3 loop is CASSPTGQGYEQYF. The CDR3 nucleotides are TGTGCCAGCAGCCCAACCGGACAGGGTTACGAGCAGTACTTC.

This clonotype was seen more than once but under ten times. The gene calls are TRBV19 and TRBJ2-5; D unclear. The V gene's germline CDR1 is LNHDA and CDR2 SQIVND (reference sequence). The CDR3 has 12 residues. Trimming removed 6 bases from V and 5 bases from J, with 10 bases in between. CDR3 in DNA: TGTGCCAGTAGGTCGGGTCGGGAGACCCAGTACTTC. Translating gives CASRSGRETQYF.

This clonotype was detected only a few times. The chain couples TRBV19 to TRBJ2-4; D perhaps matches TRBD1 (6 bases). Deletions cut 4 bases from V and 1 base from J, with 11 bases between. The CDR3 is made up of 15 amino acids. The germline V gene encodes CDR1 LNHDA and CDR2 SQIVND (reference sequence). Written as DNA, the CDR3 is TGTGCCAGTAGTAGCCAGGGGTCGGCCAAAAACATTCAGTACTTC. Translating it yields CASSSQGSAKNIQYF.

This clonotype has a count of ten or more. This chain connects TRBV28 to TRBJ2-7; 8 bases align to TRBD2. Germline values: CDR1 MDHEN, CDR2 SYDVKM. This CDR3 is 16 amino acids long. Trimming removed 7 bases from V and 0 bases from J; junction bases left unmatched: 11. The CDR3 nucleotides are TGTGCCAGCACCTCCTTTACTAGCGGAGCCTCCTACGAGCAGTACTTC. Translation: CASTSFTSGASYEQYF.